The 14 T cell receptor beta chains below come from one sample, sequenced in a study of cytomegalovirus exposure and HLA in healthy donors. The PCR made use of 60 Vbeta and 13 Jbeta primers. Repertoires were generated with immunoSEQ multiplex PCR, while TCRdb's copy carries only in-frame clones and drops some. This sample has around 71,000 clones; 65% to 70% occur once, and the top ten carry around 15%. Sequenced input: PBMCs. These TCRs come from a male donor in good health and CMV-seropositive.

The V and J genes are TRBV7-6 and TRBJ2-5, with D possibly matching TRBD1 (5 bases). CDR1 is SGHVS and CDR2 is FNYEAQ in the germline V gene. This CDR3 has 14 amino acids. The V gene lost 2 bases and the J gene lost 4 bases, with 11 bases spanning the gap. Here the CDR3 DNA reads TGTGCCAGCAGCTTAAGGGCAGGGTCAGAGACCCAGTACTTC. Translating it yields CASSLRAGSETQYF.

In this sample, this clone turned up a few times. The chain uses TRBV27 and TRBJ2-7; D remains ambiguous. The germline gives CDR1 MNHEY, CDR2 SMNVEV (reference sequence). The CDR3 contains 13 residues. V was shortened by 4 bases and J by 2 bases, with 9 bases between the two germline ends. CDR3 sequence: CASSSHTTYEQYF. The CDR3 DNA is TGTGCCAGCAGTTCCCACACAACCTACGAGCAGTACTTC.

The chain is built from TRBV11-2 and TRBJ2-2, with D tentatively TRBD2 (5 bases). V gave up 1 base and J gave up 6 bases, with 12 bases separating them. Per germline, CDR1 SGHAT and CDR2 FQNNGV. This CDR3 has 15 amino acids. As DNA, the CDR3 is TGTGCCAGCAGCTTAGGAATCGGGGAAGCCGGGGAGCTGTTTTTT. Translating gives CASSLGIGEAGELFF.

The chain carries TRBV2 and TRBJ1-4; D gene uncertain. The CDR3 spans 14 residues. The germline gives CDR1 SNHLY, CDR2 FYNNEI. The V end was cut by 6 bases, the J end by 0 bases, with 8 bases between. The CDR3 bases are TGTGCCAGCAGACAGCATTCAACTAATGAAAAACTGTTTTTT. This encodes CASRQHSTNEKLFF. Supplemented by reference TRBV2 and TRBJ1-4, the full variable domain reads EPEVTQTPSHQVTQMGQEVILRCVPISNHLYFYWYRQILGQKVEFLVSFYNNEISEKSEIFDDQFSVERPDGSNFTLKIRSTKLEDSAMYFCASRQHSTNEKLFFGSGTQLSVL.

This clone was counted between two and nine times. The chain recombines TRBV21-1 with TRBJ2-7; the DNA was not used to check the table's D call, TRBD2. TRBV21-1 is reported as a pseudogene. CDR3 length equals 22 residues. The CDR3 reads CASSKVGRTSGTNRGIGYEQYF. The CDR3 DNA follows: TGTGCCAGCAGCAAAGTCGGGAGGACTAGCGGGACTAACCGGGGGATCGGGTACGAGCAGTACTTC.

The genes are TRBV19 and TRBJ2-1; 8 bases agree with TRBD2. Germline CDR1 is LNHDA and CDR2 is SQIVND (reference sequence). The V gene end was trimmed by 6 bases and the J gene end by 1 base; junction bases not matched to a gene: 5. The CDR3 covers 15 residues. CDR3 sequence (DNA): TGTGCCAGTAGCCGCTCGGGAGGGTCCTACAATGAGCAGTTCTTC. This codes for CASSRSGGSYNEQFF.

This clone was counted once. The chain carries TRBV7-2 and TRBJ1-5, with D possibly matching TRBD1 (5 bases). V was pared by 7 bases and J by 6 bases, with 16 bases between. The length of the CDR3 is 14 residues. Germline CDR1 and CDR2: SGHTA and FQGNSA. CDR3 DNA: TGTGCCAGCATCAAAAGCAGGGCTGGTCAGCCCCAGCATTTT. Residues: CASIKSRAGQPQHF.

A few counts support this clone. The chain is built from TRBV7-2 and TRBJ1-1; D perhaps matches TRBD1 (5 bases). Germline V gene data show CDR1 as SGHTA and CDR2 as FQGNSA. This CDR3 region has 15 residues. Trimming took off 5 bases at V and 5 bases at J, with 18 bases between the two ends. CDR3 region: CASSPPDRRGTEAFF. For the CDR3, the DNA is TGTGCCAGCAGCCCGCCCGACAGACGAGGAACTGAAGCTTTCTTT.

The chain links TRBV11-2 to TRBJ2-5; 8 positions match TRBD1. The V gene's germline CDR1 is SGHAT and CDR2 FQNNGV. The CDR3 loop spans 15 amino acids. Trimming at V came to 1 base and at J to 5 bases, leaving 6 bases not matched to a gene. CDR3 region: CASSLGPGGQETQYF. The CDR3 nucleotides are TGTGCCAGCAGCTTAGGCCCAGGGGGCCAGGAGACCCAGTACTTC.

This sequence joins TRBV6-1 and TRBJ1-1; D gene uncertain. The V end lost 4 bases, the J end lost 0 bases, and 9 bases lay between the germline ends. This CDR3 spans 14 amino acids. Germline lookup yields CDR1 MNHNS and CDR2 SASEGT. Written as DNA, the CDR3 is TGTGCCAGCAGTGGGGGAGGATTGAACACTGAAGCTTTCTTT. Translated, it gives CASSGGGLNTEAFF.

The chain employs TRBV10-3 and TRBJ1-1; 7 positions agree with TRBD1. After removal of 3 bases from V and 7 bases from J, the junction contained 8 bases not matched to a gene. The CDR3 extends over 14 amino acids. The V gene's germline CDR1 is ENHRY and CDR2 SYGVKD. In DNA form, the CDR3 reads TGTGCCATCAGTGACCCTGGGACAGTTCATGAAGCTTTCTTT. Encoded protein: CAISDPGTVHEAFF.

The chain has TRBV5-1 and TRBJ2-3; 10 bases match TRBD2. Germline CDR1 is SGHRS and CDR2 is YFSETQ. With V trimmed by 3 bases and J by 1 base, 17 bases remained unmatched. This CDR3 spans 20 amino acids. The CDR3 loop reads CASSSWTSGFQRGRTDTQYF. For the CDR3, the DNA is TGCGCCAGCAGCTCCTGGACTAGCGGATTTCAACGTGGGCGCACAGATACGCAGTATTTT.

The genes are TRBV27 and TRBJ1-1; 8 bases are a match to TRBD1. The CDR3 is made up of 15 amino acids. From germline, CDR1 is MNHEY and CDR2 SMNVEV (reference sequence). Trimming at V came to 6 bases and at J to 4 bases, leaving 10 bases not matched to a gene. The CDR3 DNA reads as TGTGCCAGCAGCCAAATCGTAACAGGGGGCACTGAAGCTTTCTTT. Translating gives CASSQIVTGGTEAFF.

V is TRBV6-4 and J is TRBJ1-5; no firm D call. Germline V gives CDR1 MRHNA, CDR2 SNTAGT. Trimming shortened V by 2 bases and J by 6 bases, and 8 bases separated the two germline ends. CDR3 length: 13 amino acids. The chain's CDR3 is CASSDREGQPQHF. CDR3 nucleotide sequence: TGTGCCAGCAGTGACAGGGAGGGTCAGCCCCAGCATTTT.